Listed here are 8 T cell receptor beta chains from one sample, sequenced in a study of blood T cell repertoires in COVID-19. Method: immunoSEQ multiplex PCR; TCRdb's copy keeps in-frame clones and lacks some. The repertoire has 300,000 to 400,000 clones, over 75% of them found once; the top ten carry about 7.8%. The specimen sequenced was peripheral blood. Receptors originate from a woman between 50 and 59 years old who had recovered from COVID-19.

The CDR3 region is CASSFRDRFNSPLHF. The CDR3 region has the DNA TGTGCCAGCAGTTTTCGAGACAGGTTTAATTCACCCCTCCACTTT. The chain is built from TRBV28 and TRBJ1-6; the D gene is possibly TRBD1 (6 bases). This CDR3 has 15 amino acids. CDR1 is MDHEN and CDR2 is SYDVKM in the germline V gene. The ends were cut back, 3 bases at V and 6 bases at J, with 12 bases in the middle.

The chain uses TRBV7-2 and TRBJ1-1, with 8 bases fitting TRBD1. CDR3 length: 15 residues. Unmatched junction bases numbered 10, after V lost 6 bases and J lost 4 bases. Germline CDR1 and CDR2: SGHTA and FQGNSA. This chain's CDR3 is CASRSGQGGGTEAFF. The DNA of the CDR3 is TGTGCCAGCAGATCCGGACAGGGTGGGGGCACTGAAGCTTTCTTT.

The chain recombines TRBV7-2 with TRBJ2-5; D is perhaps TRBD1 (6 bases). The CDR3 is made up of 15 amino acids. Germline assignment: CDR1 SGHTA and CDR2 FQGNSA. Trimming took off 1 base at V and 1 base at J, with 10 bases between the two ends. The CDR3 region has the DNA TGTGCCAGCAGCTTAGGAGACAGGTCCCAAGAGACCCAGTACTTC. Translating it yields CASSLGDRSQETQYF.

This clone occurred once. The chain carries TRBV5-4 and TRBJ2-5; 11 positions agree with TRBD2. The germline gives CDR1 SGHNT, CDR2 YYREEE (reference sequence). The junction had 10 bases not matched to a gene; V was cut back by 4 bases and J by 5 bases. There are 16 residues in the CDR3. The CDR3 DNA reads as TGTGCCAGCAGCAGGGGACTAGCGGTCCCCGGGGAGACCCAGTACTTC. This codes for CASSRGLAVPGETQYF.

The genes are TRBV9 and TRBJ2-2; D is unclear. V lost 0 bases and J 5 bases, leaving 8 bases between the germline ends. This CDR3 spans 14 amino acids. Germline lookup yields CDR1 SGDLS and CDR2 YYNGEE. CDR3 residues: CASSVGQWTGELFF. CDR3 sequence (DNA): TGTGCCAGCAGCGTAGGTCAGTGGACCGGGGAGCTGTTTTTT.

V usage is TRBV6-5 and J usage is TRBJ1-2, with 9 bases fitting TRBD1. This CDR3 is 13 amino acids long. Germline V gene lookup returns CDR1 MNHEY and CDR2 SVGAGI. V lost 5 bases, J lost 6 bases, and 4 bases stayed unmatched. Written as DNA, the CDR3 is TGTGCCAGCAGTCGGACAGGGGTGAATGGCTACACCTTC. As protein: CASSRTGVNGYTF.

CDR3 in amino acids: CASSPVGTGAFSGNTIYF. The CDR3 nucleotides read TGTGCCAGCTCACCAGTGGGGACAGGGGCTTTCTCTGGAAACACCATATATTTT. The V and J genes are TRBV18 and TRBJ1-3; 10 bases match TRBD1. Germline V gene lookup returns CDR1 KGHSH and CDR2 LQKENI. V shed 2 bases, J shed 0 bases, and the junction held 7 bases outside the gene matches. The CDR3 length is 18 residues.

V is TRBV29-1 and J is TRBJ2-3, with a tentative D call TRBD2 (6 bases). CDR3 length: 15 amino acids. Germline V gene data show CDR1 as SQVTM and CDR2 as ANQGSEA. The V gene lost 1 base and the J gene lost 0 bases, with 11 bases spanning the gap. In DNA form, the CDR3 reads TGCAGCGTTGAAGGTGGCGGGACTAGCACAGATACGCAGTATTTT. It codes for CSVEGGGTSTDTQYF.